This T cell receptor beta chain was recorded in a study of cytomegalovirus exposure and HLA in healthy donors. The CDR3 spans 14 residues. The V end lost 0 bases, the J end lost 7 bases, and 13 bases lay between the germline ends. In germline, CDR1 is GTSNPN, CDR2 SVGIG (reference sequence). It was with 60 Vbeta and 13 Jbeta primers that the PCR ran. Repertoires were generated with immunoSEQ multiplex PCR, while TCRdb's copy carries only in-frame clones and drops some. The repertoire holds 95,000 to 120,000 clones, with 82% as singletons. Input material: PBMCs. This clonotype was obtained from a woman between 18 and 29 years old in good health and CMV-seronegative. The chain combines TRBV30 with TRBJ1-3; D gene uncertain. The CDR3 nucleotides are TGTGCCTGGAGTGTGACGCAAAAGCGGAACACCATATATTTT. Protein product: CAWSVTQKRNTIYF.